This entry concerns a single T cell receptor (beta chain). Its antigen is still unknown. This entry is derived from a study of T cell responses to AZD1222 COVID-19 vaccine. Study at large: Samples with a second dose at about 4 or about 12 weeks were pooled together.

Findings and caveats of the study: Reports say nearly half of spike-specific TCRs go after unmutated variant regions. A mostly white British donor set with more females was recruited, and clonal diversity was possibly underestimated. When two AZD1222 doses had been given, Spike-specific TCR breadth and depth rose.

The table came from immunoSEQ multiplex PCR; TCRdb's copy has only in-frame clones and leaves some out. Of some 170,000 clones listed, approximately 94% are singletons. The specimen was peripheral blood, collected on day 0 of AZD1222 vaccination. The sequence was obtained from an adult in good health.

The CDR3 bases are TGTGCCAGCAGCAAAGAAGGCGGGAGGGCCTACGAGCAGTACTTC. Translation: CASSKEGGRAYEQYF. This chain connects TRBV21-1 to TRBJ2-7; TRBD2 is the table's D call, not checked against the DNA. TRBV21-1 is a recognized pseudogene. The CDR3 has 15 amino acids.